The clone carrying this T cell receptor beta chain was observed many times. Its antigen is as yet unknown. Individual cDNA molecules each received unique molecular identifiers attached to them. TCRdb recomputed calls from the 5' RACE reads with MiXCR, one row per CDR3 protein. Of some 50,000 distinct CDR3 sequences listed, roughly a tenth were seen once; the top ten hold about 4.4%. The sample originates from a study of early T cells in non-severe SARS-CoV-2 infection. Looking at the study overall: Sequencing was performed on bulk RNA from unsorted whole blood, leaving chains unpaired. General study results and limits: Comparison of clonotypes with VDJdb favored anti-spike CD8 responses while missing private and CD4 specificities.

The receptor was derived from an adult who was a healthcare worker with PCR-confirmed SARS-CoV-2 infection or an uninfected control (not recorded which). Material: whole blood.

The CDR3 here is CASSIQGSVNEQYF. The CDR3 DNA reads as TGTGCCAGTAGTATACAGGGAAGTGTGAACGAGCAGTACTTC. This rearrangement joins TRBV19 to TRBJ2-7; TRBD1 is a possible D gene (5 bases). Trimming took off 2 bases at V and 5 bases at J, with 13 bases between the two ends. CDR1 is LNHDA and CDR2 is SQIVND in the germline V gene (reference sequence). This CDR3 comprises 14 residues.